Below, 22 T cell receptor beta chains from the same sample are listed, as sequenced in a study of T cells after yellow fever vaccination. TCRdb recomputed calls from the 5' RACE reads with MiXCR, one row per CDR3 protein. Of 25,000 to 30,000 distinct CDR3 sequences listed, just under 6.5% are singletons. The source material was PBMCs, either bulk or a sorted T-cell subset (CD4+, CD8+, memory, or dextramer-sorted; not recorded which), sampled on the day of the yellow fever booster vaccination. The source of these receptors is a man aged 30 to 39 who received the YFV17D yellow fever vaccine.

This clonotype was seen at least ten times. CDR3: CAIKGADNEQFF. In DNA form, the CDR3 reads TGTGCCATTAAGGGAGCGGACAATGAGCAGTTCTTC. This chain uses TRBV10-3 with TRBJ2-1; weak D call: TRBD2 (5 bases). The CDR3 has 12 residues. CDR1 ENHRY and CDR2 SYGVKD come from the germline V gene. Trimming took 9 bases from V and 5 from J, leaving 11 bases between them.

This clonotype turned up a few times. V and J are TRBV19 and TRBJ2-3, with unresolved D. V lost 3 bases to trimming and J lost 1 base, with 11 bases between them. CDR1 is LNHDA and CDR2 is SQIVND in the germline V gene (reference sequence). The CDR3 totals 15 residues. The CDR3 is CASSISSVGTDTQYF. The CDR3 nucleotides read TGTGCCAGTAGTATTTCATCGGTGGGCACAGATACGCAGTATTTT.

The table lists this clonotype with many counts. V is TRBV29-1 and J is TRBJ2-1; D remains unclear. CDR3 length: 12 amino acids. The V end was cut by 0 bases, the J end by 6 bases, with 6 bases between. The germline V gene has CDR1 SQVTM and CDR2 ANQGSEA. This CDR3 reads CSVEDPGNEQFF. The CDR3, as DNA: TGCAGCGTTGAAGATCCCGGCAATGAGCAGTTCTTC.

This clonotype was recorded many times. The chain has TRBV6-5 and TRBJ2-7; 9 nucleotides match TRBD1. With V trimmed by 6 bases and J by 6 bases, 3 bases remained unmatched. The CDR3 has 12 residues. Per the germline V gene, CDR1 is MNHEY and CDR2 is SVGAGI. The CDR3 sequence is CASRRTGAEQYF. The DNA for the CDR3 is TGTGCCAGCAGGCGGACAGGGGCCGAGCAGTACTTC.

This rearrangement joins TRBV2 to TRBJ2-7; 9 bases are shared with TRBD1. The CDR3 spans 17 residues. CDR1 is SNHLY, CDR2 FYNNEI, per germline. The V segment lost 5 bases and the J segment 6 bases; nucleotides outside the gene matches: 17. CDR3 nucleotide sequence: TGTGCCAGCAGTATCGGACGCCTTACAGGGGGCATTGCCGAGCAGTACTTC. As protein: CASSIGRLTGGIAEQYF.

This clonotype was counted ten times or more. The CDR3 loop reads CASTRRGASPLHF. For the CDR3, the DNA is TGTGCCAGCACCCGGCGGGGGGCCTCACCCCTCCACTTT. The genes are TRBV3-1 and TRBJ1-6; D may be TRBD1 (6 bases). V was cut by 7 bases and J by 10 bases, with 14 bases left in between. The CDR3 has 13 amino acids. Per germline, CDR1 LGHDT and CDR2 YNNKEL (reference sequence). Full variable domain (rest looked up from reference TRBV3-1 and TRBJ1-6): DTAVSQTPKYLVTQMGNDKSIKCEQNLGHDTMYWYKQDSKKFLKIMFSYNNKELIINETVPNRFSPKSPDKAHLNLHINSLELGDSAVYFCASTRRGASPLHFGNGTRLTVT.

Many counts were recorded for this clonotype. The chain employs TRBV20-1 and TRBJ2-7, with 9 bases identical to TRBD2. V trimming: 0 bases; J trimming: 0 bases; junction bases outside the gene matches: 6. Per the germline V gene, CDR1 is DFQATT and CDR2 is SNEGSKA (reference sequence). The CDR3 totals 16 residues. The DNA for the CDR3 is TGCAGTGCTAGAGATCCGGCGGGAGGGGACTCCTACGAGCAGTACTTC. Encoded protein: CSARDPAGGDSYEQYF.

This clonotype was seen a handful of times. CDR3 sequence reads: CASSFGGDNSPLHF. The CDR3 DNA is TGTGCCAGCAGTTTTGGGGGGGATAATTCACCCCTCCACTTT. V is TRBV12-3 or TRBV12-4 and J is TRBJ1-6; a possible D gene is TRBD1 (5 bases). V was cut by 3 bases and J by 5 bases, with 8 bases left in between. The CDR3 has 14 amino acids.

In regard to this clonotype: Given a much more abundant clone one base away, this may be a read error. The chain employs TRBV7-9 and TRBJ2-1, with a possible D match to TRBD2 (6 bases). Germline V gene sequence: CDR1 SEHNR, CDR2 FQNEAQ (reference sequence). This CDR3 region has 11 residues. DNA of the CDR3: TGTGCGGAGGGTATCAACAATGAGCAGTTCTTC. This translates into CAEGINNEQFF.

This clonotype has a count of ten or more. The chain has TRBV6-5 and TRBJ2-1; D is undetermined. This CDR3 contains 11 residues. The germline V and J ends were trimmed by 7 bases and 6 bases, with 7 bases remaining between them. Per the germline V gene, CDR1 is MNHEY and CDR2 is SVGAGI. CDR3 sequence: CASKQGNEQFF. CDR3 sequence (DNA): TGTGCCAGCAAACAAGGCAATGAGCAGTTCTTC.

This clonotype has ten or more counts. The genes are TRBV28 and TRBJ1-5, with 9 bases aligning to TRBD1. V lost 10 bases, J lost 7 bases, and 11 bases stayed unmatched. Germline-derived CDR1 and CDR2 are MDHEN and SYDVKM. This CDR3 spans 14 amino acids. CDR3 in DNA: TGTGCCACCATACCGGGACAGGGATACCAGCCCCAGCATTTT. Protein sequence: CATIPGQGYQPQHF.

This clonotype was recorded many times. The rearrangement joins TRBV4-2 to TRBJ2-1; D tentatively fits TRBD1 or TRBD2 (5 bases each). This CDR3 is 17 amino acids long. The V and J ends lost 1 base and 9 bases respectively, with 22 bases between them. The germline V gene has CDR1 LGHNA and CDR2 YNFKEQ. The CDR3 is CASSQGSGTARLAEQFF. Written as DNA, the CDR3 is TGTGCCAGCAGCCAAGGGTCCGGGACGGCTAGGTTAGCTGAGCAGTTCTTC.

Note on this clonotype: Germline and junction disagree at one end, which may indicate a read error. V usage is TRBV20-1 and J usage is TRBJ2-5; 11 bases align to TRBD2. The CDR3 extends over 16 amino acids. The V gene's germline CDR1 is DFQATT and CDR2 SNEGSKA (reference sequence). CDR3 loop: CCARPTSGRSQETQYF. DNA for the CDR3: TGCTGTGCTAGACCTACTAGCGGGAGAAGTCAAGAGACCCAGTACTTC.

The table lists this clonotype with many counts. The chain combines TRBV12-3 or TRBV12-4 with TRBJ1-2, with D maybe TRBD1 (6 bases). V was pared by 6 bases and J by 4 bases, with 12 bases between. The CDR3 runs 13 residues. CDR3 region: CASSQDSTYGYTF. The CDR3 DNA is TGTGCCAGCAGCCAGGACAGTACCTATGGCTACACCTTC.

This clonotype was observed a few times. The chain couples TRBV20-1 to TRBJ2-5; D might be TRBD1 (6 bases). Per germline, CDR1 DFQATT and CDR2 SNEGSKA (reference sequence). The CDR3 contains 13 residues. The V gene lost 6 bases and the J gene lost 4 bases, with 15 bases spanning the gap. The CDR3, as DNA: TGCAGTGCGACTGCAGGGGCTCGAGAGACCCAGTACTTC. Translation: CSATAGARETQYF.

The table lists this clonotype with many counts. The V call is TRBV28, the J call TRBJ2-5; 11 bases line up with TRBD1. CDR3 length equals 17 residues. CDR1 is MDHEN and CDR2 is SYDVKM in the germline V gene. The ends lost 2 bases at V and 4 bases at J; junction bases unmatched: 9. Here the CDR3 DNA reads TGTGCCAGCAGTTTACCTCTAAGGACAGGGGGCGCAGAGACCCAGTACTTC. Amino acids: CASSLPLRTGGAETQYF.

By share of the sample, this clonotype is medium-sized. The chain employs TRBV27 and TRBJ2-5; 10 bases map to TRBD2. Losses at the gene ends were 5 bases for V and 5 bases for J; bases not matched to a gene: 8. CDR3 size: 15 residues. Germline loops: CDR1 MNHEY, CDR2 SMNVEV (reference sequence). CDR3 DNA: TGTGCCAGCAGTCCCCCGCTAGCGGGAGTGGAGACCCAGTACTTC. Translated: CASSPPLAGVETQYF.

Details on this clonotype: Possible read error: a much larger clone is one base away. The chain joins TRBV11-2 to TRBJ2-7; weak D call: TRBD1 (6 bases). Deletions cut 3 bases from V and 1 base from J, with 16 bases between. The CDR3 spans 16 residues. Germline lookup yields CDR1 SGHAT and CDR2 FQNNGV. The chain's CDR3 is CASSFQGRSVSYEQYF. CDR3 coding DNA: TGTGCCAGCAGCTTCCAGGGGAGATCGGTTTCCTACGAGCAGTACTTC. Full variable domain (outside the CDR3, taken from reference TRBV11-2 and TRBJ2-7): EAGVAQSPRYKIIEKRQSVAFWCNPISGHATLYWYQQILGQGPKLLIQFQNNGVVDDSQLPKDRFSAERLKGVDSTLKIQPAKLEDSAVYLCASSFQGRSVSYEQYFGPGTRLTVT.

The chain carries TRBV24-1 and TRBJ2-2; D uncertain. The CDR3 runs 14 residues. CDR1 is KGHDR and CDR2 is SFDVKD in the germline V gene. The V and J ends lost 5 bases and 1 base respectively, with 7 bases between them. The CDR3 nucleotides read TGTGCCACCAGTGCTTCAGGGAACACCGGGGAGCTGTTTTTT. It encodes CATSASGNTGELFF.

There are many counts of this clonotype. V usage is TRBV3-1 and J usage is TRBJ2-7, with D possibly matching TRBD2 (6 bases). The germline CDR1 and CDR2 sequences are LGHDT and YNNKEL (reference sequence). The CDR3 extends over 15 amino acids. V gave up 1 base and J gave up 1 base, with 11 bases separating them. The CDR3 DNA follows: TGTGCCAGCAGCCAAGTCGGGGCGGGGTCCTACGAGCAGTACTTC. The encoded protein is CASSQVGAGSYEQYF.

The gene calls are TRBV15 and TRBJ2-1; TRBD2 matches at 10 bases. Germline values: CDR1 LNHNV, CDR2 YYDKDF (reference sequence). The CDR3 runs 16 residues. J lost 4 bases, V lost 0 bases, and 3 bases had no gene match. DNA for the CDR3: TGTGCCACCAGCAGAGATCTAGCGGGAGCTTACAATGAGCAGTTCTTC. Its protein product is CATSRDLAGAYNEQFF.

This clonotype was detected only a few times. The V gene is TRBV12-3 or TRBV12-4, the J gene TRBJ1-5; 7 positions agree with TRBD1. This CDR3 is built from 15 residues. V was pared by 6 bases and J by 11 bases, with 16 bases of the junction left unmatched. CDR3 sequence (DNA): TGTGCCAGCAGCCGACAGGGCTCTTTTGGTCGGGCCCAGCATTTT. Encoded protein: CASSRQGSFGRAQHF.